This T cell receptor (beta chain) was recovered during a study of T cells in localized non-small cell lung cancer. Broader study findings: Adjacent uninvolved lung tissue had the highest T cell clonality, exceeding tumor. The appearance of a median about 62 of the top 100 tumor clones was seen in adjacent lung.

Only in-frame clones appear in the TCRdb table, and some are missing; sequencing was by immunoSEQ multiplex PCR. The data contain around 31,000 clones, 94% of them singletons. V was clipped by 4 bases and J by 7 bases; unmatched bases: 5. From germline, CDR1 is LGHNA and CDR2 YSLEER. The CDR3 runs to 14 residues. With respect to this clone: The antigen remains unidentified.

The clonotype was recovered from a woman aged 35 to 69 with stage I lung adenocarcinoma. Sequencing used peripheral blood, obtained before any cancer treatment. J is TRBJ1-5 and V is TRBV4-3, with 9 bases identical to TRBD1. The CDR3 bases are TGCGCCAGCAGCCCACAGGGGGCGGGCCAGCCCCAGCATTTT. Translation gives CASSPQGAGQPQHF.